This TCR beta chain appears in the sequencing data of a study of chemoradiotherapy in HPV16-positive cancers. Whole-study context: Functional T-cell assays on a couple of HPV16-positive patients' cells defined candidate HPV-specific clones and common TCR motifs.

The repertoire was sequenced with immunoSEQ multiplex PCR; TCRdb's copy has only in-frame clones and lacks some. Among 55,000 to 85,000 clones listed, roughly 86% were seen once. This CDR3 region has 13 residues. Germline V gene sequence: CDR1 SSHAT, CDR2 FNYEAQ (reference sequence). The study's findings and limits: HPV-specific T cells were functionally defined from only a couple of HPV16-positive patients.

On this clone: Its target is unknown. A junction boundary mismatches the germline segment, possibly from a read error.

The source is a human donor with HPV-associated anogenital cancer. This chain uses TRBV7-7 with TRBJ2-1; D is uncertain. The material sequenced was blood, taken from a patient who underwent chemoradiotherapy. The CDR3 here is CASSLRLGDEQFF. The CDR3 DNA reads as TGTGCTAGCAGCTTAAGGCTAGGAGATGAGCAGTTCTTC.